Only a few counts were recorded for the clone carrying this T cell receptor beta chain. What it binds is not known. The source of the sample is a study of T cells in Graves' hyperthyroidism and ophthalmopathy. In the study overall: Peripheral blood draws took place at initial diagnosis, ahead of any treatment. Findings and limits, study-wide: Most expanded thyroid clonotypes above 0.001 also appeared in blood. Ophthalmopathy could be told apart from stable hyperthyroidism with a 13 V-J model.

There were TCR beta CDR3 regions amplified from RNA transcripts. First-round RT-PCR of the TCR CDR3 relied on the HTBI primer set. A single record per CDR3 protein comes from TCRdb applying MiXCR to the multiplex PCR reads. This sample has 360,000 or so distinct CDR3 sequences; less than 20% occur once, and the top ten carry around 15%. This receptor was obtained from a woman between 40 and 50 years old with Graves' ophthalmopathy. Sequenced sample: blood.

CDR3 amino acids: CASSPNRDSGAFF. The DNA for the CDR3 is TGTGCCAGCAGTCCTAACCGTGATTCGGGAGCTTTCTTT. The chain employs TRBV6-1 and TRBJ1-1; D uncertain. The V end lost 5 bases, the J end lost 10 bases, and 17 bases lay between the germline ends. Per the germline V gene, CDR1 is MNHNS and CDR2 is SASEGT. The CDR3 has 13 amino acids.